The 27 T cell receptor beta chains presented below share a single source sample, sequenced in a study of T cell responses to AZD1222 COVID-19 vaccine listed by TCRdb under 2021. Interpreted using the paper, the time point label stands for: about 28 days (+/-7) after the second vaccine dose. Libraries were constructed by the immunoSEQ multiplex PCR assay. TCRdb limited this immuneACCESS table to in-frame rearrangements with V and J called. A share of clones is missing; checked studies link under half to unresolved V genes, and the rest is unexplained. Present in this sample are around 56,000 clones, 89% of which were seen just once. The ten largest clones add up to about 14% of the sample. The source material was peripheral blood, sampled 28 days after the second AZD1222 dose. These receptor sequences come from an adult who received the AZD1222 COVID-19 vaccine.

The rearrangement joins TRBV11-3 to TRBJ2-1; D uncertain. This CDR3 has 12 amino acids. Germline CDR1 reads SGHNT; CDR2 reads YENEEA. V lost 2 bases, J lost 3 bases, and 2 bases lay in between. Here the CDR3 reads CASSLFYNEQFF. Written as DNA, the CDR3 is TGTGCCAGCAGCTTATTCTACAATGAGCAGTTCTTC. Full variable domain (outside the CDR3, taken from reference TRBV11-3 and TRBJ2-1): EAGVVQSPRYKIIEKKQPVAFWCNPISGHNTLYWYLQNLGQGPELLIRYENEEAVDDSQLPKDRFSAERLKGVDSTLKIQPAELGDSAVYLCASSLFYNEQFFGPGTRLTVL.

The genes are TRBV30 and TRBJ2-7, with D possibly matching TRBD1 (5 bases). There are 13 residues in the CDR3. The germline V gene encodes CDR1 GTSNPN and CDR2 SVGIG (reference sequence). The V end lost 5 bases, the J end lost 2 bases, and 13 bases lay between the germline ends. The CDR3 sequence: CAWDRSRTYEQYF. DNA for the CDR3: TGTGCCTGGGACAGATCCCGAACCTACGAGCAGTACTTC.

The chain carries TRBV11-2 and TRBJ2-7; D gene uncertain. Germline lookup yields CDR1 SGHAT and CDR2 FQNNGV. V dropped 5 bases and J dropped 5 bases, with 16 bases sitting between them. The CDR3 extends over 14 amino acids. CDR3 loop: CASSRPRKGNEQYF. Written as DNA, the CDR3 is TGTGCCAGCAGCAGACCTCGGAAGGGCAACGAGCAGTACTTC.

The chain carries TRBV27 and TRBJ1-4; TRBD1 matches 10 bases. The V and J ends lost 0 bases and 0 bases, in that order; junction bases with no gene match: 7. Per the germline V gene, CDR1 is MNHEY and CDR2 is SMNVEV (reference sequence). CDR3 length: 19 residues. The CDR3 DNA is TGTGCCAGCAGTTTATCCGCCGGGACAGGGGTATCAACTAATGAAAAACTGTTTTTT. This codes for CASSLSAGTGVSTNEKLFF.

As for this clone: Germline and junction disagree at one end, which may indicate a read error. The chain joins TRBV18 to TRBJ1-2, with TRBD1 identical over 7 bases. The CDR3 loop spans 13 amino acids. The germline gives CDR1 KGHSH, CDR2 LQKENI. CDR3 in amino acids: CASSPDRISPLDF. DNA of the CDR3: TGTGCCAGCTCACCGGACAGGATTTCTCCCCTAGACTTC. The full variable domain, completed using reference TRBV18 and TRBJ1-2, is NAGVMQNPRHLVRRRGQEARLRCSPMKGHSHVYWYRQLPEEGLKFMVYLQKENIIDESGMPKERFSAEFPKEGPSILRIQQVVRGDSAAYFCASSPDRISPLDFGSGTRLTVV.

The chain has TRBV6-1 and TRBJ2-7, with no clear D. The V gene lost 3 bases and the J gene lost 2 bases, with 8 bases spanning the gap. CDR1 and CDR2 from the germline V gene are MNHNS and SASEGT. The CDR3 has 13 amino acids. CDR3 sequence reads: CASSEAGPYEQYF. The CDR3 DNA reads TGTGCCAGCAGTGAGGCCGGTCCCTACGAGCAGTACTTC.

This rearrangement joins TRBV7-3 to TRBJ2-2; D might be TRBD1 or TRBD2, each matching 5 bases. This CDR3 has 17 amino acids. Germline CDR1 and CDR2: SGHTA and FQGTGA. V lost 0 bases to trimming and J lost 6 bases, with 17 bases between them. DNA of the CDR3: TGTGCCAGCAGCTTAACGATGGGACCACCCCGAGCCGGGGAGCTGTTTTTT. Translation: CASSLTMGPPRAGELFF.

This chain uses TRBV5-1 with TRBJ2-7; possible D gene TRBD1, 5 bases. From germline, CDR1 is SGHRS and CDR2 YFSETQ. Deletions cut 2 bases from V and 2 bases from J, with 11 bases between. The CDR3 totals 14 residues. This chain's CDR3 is CASSFQTATYEQYF. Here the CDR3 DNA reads TGCGCCAGCAGCTTTCAGACAGCAACCTACGAGCAGTACTTC. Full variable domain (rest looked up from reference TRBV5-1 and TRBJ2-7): KAGVTQTPRYLIKTRGQQVTLSCSPISGHRSVSWYQQTPGQGLQFLFEYFSETQRNKGNFPGRFSGRQFSNSRSEMNVSTLELGDSALYLCASSFQTATYEQYFGPGTRLTVT.

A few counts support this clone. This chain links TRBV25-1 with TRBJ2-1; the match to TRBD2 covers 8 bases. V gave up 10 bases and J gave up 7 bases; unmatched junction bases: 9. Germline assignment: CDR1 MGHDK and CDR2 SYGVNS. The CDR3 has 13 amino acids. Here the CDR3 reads CATATSEENEQFF. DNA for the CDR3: TGTGCCACCGCGACTAGCGAAGAGAATGAGCAGTTCTTC.

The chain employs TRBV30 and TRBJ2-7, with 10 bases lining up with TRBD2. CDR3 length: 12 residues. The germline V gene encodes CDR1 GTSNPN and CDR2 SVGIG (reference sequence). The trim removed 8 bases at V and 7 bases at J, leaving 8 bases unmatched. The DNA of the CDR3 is TGTGCCGGGAAGGCTAGCGGGAGTGAGCAGTACTTC. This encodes CAGKASGSEQYF.

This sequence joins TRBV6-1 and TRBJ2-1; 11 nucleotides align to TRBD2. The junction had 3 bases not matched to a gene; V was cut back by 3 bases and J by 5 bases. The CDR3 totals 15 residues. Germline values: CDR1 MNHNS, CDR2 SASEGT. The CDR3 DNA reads TGTGCCAGCAGTGAGGGACTAGCGGCCAACAATGAGCAGTTCTTC. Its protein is CASSEGLAANNEQFF.

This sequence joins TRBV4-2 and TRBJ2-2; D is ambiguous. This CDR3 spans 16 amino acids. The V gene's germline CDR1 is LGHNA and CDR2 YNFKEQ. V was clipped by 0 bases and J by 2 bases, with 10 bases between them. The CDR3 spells CASSQDFGVNTGELFF. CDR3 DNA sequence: TGTGCCAGCAGCCAAGATTTCGGAGTTAACACCGGGGAGCTGTTTTTT.

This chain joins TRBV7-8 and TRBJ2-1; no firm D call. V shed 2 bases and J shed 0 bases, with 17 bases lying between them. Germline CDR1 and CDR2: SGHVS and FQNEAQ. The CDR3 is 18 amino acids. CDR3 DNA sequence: TGTGCCAGCAGCTTAACCCCACGTAGCCCAAGCTCCTACAATGAGCAGTTCTTC. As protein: CASSLTPRSPSSYNEQFF.

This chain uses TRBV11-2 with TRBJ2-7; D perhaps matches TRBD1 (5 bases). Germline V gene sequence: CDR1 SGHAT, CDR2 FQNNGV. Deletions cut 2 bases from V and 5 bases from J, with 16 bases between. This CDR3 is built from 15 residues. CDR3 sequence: CASSLFVRAKDEQYF. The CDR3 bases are TGTGCCAGCAGCTTATTTGTCAGGGCAAAGGACGAGCAGTACTTC.

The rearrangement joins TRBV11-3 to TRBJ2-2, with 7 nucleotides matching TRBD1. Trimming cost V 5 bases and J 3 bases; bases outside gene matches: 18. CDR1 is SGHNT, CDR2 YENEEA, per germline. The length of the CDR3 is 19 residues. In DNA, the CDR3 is TGTGCCAGCAGCCTCGGGGAAGGGGGCGCGTTTGCGGACACCGGGGAGCTGTTTTTT. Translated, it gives CASSLGEGGAFADTGELFF. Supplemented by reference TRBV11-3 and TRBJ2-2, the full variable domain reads EAGVVQSPRYKIIEKKQPVAFWCNPISGHNTLYWYLQNLGQGPELLIRYENEEAVDDSQLPKDRFSAERLKGVDSTLKIQPAELGDSAVYLCASSLGEGGAFADTGELFFGEGSRLTVL.

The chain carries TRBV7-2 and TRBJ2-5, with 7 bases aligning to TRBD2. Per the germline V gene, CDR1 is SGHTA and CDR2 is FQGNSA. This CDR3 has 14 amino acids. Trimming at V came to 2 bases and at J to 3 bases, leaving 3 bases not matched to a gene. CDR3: CASSLTLAEETQYF. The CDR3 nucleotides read TGTGCCAGCAGCTTAACCCTAGCGGAAGAGACCCAGTACTTC.

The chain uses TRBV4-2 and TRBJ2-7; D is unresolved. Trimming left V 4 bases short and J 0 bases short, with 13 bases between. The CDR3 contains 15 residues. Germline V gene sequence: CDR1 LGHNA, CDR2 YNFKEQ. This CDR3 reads CASSREVPSSYEQYF. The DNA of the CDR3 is TGTGCCAGCAGCCGCGAGGTCCCTAGCTCCTACGAGCAGTACTTC.

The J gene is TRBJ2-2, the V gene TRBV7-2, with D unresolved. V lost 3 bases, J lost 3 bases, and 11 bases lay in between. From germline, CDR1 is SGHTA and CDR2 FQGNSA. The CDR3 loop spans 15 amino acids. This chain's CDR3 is CASSFKGRDTGELFF. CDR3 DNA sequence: TGTGCCAGCAGCTTTAAAGGTAGAGACACCGGGGAGCTGTTTTTT.

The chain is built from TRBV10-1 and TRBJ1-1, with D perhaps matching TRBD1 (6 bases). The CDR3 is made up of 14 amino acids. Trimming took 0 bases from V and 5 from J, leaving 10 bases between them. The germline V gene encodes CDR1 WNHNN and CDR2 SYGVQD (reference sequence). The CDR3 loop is CASSESGGRTEAFF. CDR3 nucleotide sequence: TGCGCCAGCAGTGAGTCGGGGGGGCGGACTGAAGCTTTCTTT.

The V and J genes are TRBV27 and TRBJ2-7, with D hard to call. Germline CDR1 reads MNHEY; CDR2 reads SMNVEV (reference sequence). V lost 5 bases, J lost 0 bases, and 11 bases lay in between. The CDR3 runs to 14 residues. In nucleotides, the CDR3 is TGTGCCAGCAGTCCTGGCTCTCCCTCCTACGAGCAGTACTTC. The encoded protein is CASSPGSPSYEQYF.

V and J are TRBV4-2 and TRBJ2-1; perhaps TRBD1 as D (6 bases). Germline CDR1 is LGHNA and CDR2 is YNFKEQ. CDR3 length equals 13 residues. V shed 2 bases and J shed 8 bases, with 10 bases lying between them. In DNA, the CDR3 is TGTGCCAGCAGCCAAACCACAGGGTATGAGCAGTTCTTC. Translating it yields CASSQTTGYEQFF.

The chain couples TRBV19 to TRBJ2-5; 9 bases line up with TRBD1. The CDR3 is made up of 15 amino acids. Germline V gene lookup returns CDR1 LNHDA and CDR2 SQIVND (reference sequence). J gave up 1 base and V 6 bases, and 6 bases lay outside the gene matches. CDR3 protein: CASSYGQGSQETQYF. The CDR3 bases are TGTGCCAGTAGCTATGGACAGGGGAGCCAAGAGACCCAGTACTTC. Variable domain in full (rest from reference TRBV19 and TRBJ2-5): DGGITQSPKYLFRKEGQNVTLSCEQNLNHDAMYWYRQDPGQGLRLIYYSQIVNDFQKGDIAEGYSVSREKKESFPLTVTSAQKNPTAFYLCASSYGQGSQETQYFGPGTRLLVL.

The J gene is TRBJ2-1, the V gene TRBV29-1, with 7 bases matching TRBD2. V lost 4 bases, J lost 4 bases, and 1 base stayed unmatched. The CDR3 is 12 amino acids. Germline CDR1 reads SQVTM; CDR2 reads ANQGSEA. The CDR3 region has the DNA TGCAGCGTTGGGACTAGATACAATGAGCAGTTCTTC. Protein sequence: CSVGTRYNEQFF.

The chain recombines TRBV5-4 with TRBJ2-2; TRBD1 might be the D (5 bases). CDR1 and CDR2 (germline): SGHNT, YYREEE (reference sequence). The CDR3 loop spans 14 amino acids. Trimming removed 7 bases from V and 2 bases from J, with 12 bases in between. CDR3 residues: CASGPTGNTGELFF. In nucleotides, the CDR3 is TGTGCCAGCGGGCCCACAGGAAACACCGGGGAGCTGTTTTTT.

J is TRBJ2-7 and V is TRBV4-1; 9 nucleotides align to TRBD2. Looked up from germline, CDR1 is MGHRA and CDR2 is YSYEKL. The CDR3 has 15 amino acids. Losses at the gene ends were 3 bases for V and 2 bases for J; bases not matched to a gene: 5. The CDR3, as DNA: TGCGCCAGCAGCCACGGACTAGCGCCTGCCTACGAGCAGTACTTC. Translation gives CASSHGLAPAYEQYF.

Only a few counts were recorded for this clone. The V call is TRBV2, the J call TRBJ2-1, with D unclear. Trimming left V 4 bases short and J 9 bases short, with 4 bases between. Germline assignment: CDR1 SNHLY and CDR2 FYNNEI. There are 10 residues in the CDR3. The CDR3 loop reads CASSGVEQFF. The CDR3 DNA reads TGTGCCAGCAGTGGGGTTGAGCAGTTCTTC. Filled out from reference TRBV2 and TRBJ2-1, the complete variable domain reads EPEVTQTPSHQVTQMGQEVILRCVPISNHLYFYWYRQILGQKVEFLVSFYNNEISEKSEIFDDQFSVERPDGSNFTLKIRSTKLEDSAMYFCASSGVEQFFGPGTRLTVL.

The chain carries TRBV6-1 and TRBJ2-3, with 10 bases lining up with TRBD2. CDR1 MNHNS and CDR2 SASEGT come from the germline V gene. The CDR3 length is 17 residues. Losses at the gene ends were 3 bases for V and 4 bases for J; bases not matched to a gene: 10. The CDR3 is CASSDPGLAASADTQYF. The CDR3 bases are TGTGCCAGCAGTGACCCCGGACTAGCGGCGAGCGCAGATACGCAGTATTTT.